This T cell receptor (beta chain) was found in a study of cytomegalovirus exposure and HLA in healthy donors. Study overall: The 100 to 150 validation repertoires matched the 666 first-cohort repertoires in platform, a later analysis reported.

Some clones are missing from TCRdb's copy, which holds only in-frame ones; the method was immunoSEQ multiplex PCR. In the table there are over 250,000 clones, 80% to 90% of which are singletons. This clone occurred a few times. As yet, its antigen is unknown. Losses at the gene ends were 6 bases for V and 7 bases for J; bases not matched to a gene: 11. The length of the CDR3 is 14 residues. Germline CDR1 is SNHLY and CDR2 is FYNNEI. Overall study findings and caveats: Some public TCRs appeared in many individuals, while most sequences were rare. One later analysis, an examination of the approximately 130 validation repertoires, found that first-cohort TCR clusters tended to co-occur in them. The authors enumerated some 170 TCR beta chains as linked to cytomegalovirus.

The sequencing sample was made of PBMCs. This sequence was found in a woman between 18 and 29 years old in good health and CMV-seronegative. This chain joins TRBV2 and TRBJ2-7, with 8 positions matching TRBD2. CDR3 region: CASRRPGLGGEQYF. Here the CDR3 DNA reads TGTGCCAGCAGAAGACCGGGACTAGGGGGAGAGCAGTACTTC.